The 24 T cell receptor beta chains given below trace back to one sample, sequenced in a study of regulatory T cells in long-lasting Graves disease. The time point denotes: persistent/refractory GD, antithyroid drugs over 5 years with positive TRAb. TCR sequences were obtained from RNA taken from PBMCs. Arm-PCR of CDR3 regions with iRepertoire HTBI primers generated TCR beta libraries. TCRdb re-derived calls from the multiplex PCR reads in MiXCR, one entry per CDR3 protein. In the table there are 350,000 to 500,000 distinct CDR3 sequences, around 20% of which are singletons. This sample comprised peripheral blood mononuclear cells (PBMCs), obtained when the disease was refractory, from a patient treated with antithyroid drugs. The receptor set was obtained from a female donor with Graves disease.

This clonotype was detected many times. This sequence joins TRBV24-1 and TRBJ2-2; perhaps TRBD1 as D (6 bases). This CDR3 region has 15 residues. The V end was cut by 3 bases, the J end by 3 bases, with 10 bases between. Germline CDR1 reads KGHDR; CDR2 reads SFDVKD. CDR3 amino acids: CATSDQGHHTGELFF. DNA of the CDR3: TGTGCCACCAGTGATCAGGGACATCACACCGGGGAGCTGTTTTTT.

This clonotype was seen at least ten times. CDR3 sequence (DNA): TGTGCCAGCAGTGCCACGGGACAGTTGTACGGGGTTCCCTATAATTCACCCCTCCACTTT. Encoded protein: CASSATGQLYGVPYNSPLHF. The chain couples TRBV28 to TRBJ1-6, with 7 nucleotides matching TRBD1. The CDR3 is 20 amino acids. The junction had 18 bases not matched to a gene; V was cut back by 5 bases and J by 2 bases. Germline values: CDR1 MDHEN, CDR2 SYDVKM.

This clonotype was counted only a few times. This sequence joins TRBV10-3 and TRBJ2-7; 11 nucleotides match TRBD1. Germline V lookup: CDR1 ENHRY, CDR2 SYGVKD. The CDR3 is 15 amino acids. V shed 10 bases, J shed 5 bases, and the junction held 13 bases outside the gene matches. The CDR3 sequence: CATWLGTGGSDEQYF. In nucleotides, the CDR3 is TGTGCCACCTGGCTTGGGACAGGGGGTTCAGACGAGCAGTACTTC.

J is TRBJ2-7 and V is TRBV28; D possibly corresponds to TRBD1 (5 bases). The length of the CDR3 is 16 residues. Trimming removed 2 bases from V and 2 bases from J, with 16 bases in between. Germline V CDR1 and CDR2: MDHEN, SYDVKM. The CDR3 nucleotides are TGTGCCAGCAGTTTAACTTCAGCAGGGCCTACCTACGAGCAGTACTTC. Protein sequence: CASSLTSAGPTYEQYF. Together with reference TRBV28 and TRBJ2-7, the CDR3 gives the full variable domain: DVKVTQSSRYLVKRTGEKVFLECVQDMDHENMFWYRQDPGLGLRLIYFSYDVKMKEKGDIPEGYSVSREKKERFSLILESASTNQTSMYLCASSLTSAGPTYEQYFGPGTRLTVT.

This clonotype was observed at least ten times. The V gene is TRBV28, the J gene TRBJ2-2, with D hard to call. The V gene lost 5 bases and the J gene lost 1 base, with 5 bases spanning the gap. The germline V gene encodes CDR1 MDHEN and CDR2 SYDVKM. The CDR3 is 13 residues long. The CDR3 coding sequence is TGTGCCAGCAGTACCATGAACACCGGGGAGCTGTTTTTT. Protein product: CASSTMNTGELFF.

Note on this clonotype: This may stem from a read error, because a much larger clone lies one nucleotide away. The V gene is TRBV7-9, the J gene TRBJ1-1; D ambiguous. Per the germline V gene, CDR1 is SEHNR and CDR2 is FQNEAQ (reference sequence). This CDR3 has 13 amino acids. Deletions cut 2 bases from V and 4 bases from J, with 8 bases between. CDR3 sequence (DNA): TGTGCCAGCAGCTTATTCGAAGGCACTGAAGCTTTCTTT. This encodes CASSLFEGTEAFF.

This clonotype was seen many times. J is TRBJ1-4 and V is TRBV20-1, with 9 bases fitting TRBD1. V trimming: 4 bases; J trimming: 4 bases; junction bases outside the gene matches: 7. The germline CDR1 and CDR2 sequences are DFQATT and SNEGSKA (reference sequence). The CDR3 runs to 15 residues. CDR3 in DNA: TGCAGTGCTACCACGCGACAGGGGGTTAATGAAAAACTGTTTTTT. Amino acids: CSATTRQGVNEKLFF.

V gene TRBV28 combines with J gene TRBJ2-1; unclear D gene. With 4 bases removed from V and 10 bases from J, the gap between germline ends came to 11 bases. CDR1 is MDHEN, CDR2 SYDVKM, per germline. The CDR3 is made up of 12 amino acids. CDR3 amino acids: CASSYPPREQFF. For the CDR3, the DNA is TGTGCCAGCAGTTATCCCCCTCGCGAGCAGTTCTTC.

The chain has TRBV4-2 and TRBJ2-7; 8 positions match TRBD2. The CDR3 spans 17 residues. CDR1 and CDR2 from the germline V gene are LGHNA and YNFKEQ. Trimming removed 5 bases from V and 4 bases from J; junction bases left unmatched: 16. CDR3 sequence reads: CASSSRTSGRASYEQYF. CDR3 sequence (DNA): TGTGCCAGCAGCTCACGGACCTCCGGGAGGGCGTCGTACGAGCAGTACTTC.

The CDR3 DNA follows: TGTGCCAGCAGCCCCCCAGGGGGATCCTACAATGAGCAGTTCTTC. This translates into CASSPPGGSYNEQFF. V and J are TRBV28 and TRBJ2-1; TRBD1 matches 7 bases. CDR1 and CDR2 from the germline V gene are MDHEN and SYDVKM. With V trimmed by 6 bases and J by 1 base, 6 bases remained unmatched. The CDR3 runs 15 residues.

The table lists this clonotype with a few counts. The CDR3 sequence: CSARRVGQKNTEAFF. The DNA for the CDR3 is TGCAGTGCTAGAAGGGTGGGTCAGAAGAACACTGAAGCTTTCTTT. This sequence joins TRBV20-1 and TRBJ1-1; no clear D. The CDR3 contains 15 residues. CDR1 is DFQATT and CDR2 is SNEGSKA in the germline V gene (reference sequence). Trimming removed 2 bases at V and 1 base at J, with 14 bases between.

This chain links TRBV28 with TRBJ1-3; no clear D. Germline V gene data show CDR1 as MDHEN and CDR2 as SYDVKM. Trimming took off 3 bases at V and 3 bases at J, with 6 bases between the two ends. The CDR3 sequence is 13 residues long. The DNA of the CDR3 is TGTGCCAGCAGTTTCACGAATGGAAACACCATATATTTT. Its translation is CASSFTNGNTIYF.

This clonotype occurred many times. This chain joins TRBV24-1 and TRBJ2-2, with 12 nucleotides matching TRBD2. The CDR3 is made up of 18 amino acids. The V segment lost 7 bases and the J segment 2 bases; nucleotides outside the gene matches: 10. CDR1 and CDR2 from the germline V gene are KGHDR and SFDVKD. The CDR3 region has the DNA TGTGCCACCAGCCTCGCGGGACTAGCGGGCGTAAACACCGGGGAGCTGTTTTTT. Its protein is CATSLAGLAGVNTGELFF.

The chain is built from TRBV6-1 and TRBJ1-2; 9 bases line up with TRBD1. Trimming took 0 bases from V and 4 from J; bases not matched to a gene: 9. The CDR3 runs to 17 residues. Looked up from germline, CDR1 is MNHNS and CDR2 is SASEGT. As DNA, the CDR3 is TGTGCCAGCAGTGAAGCGCATGGGACAGGGTCCTCCTATGGCTACACCTTC. Translated: CASSEAHGTGSSYGYTF.

This clonotype turned up a few times. The chain couples TRBV5-1 to TRBJ1-4; no clear D. This CDR3 has 15 residues. Germline CDR1 and CDR2: SGHRS and YFSETQ. V lost 4 bases to trimming and J lost 3 bases, with 13 bases between them. CDR3 residues: CASSIQVGANEKLFF. The CDR3 nucleotides read TGCGCCAGCAGCATCCAAGTCGGGGCTAATGAAAAACTGTTTTTT.

The chain recombines TRBV20-1 with TRBJ2-7, with D tentatively TRBD2 (5 bases). V was clipped by 6 bases and J by 3 bases, with 15 bases between them. In germline, CDR1 is DFQATT, CDR2 SNEGSKA (reference sequence). The CDR3 totals 13 residues. The CDR3 is CSAPTRGDYEQYF. The CDR3 DNA reads as TGCAGTGCGCCTACTAGAGGCGACTACGAGCAGTACTTC.

This rearrangement joins TRBV5-4 to TRBJ2-4, with TRBD1 matching 9 bases. CDR3 length equals 14 residues. Germline values: CDR1 SGHNT, CDR2 YYREEE (reference sequence). With V trimmed by 5 bases and J by 9 bases, 9 bases remained unmatched. CDR3 in amino acids: CASSPGQGLGIQYF. CDR3 DNA sequence: TGTGCCAGCAGTCCGGGACAGGGTTTAGGCATTCAGTACTTC.

This clonotype was counted ten times or more. V gene TRBV28 combines with J gene TRBJ2-5; 8 bases align to TRBD2. Germline V lookup: CDR1 MDHEN, CDR2 SYDVKM. The CDR3 is 16 amino acids. Trimming cost V 6 bases and J 0 bases; bases outside gene matches: 9. The DNA of the CDR3 is TGTGCCAGCAGCCGACGGACTAGCTGGTACCAAGAGACCCAGTACTTC. Protein: CASSRRTSWYQETQYF.

The rearrangement links TRBV2 to TRBJ2-1, with D perhaps matching TRBD2 (5 bases). The CDR3 runs 15 residues. V lost 3 bases, J lost 0 bases, and 9 bases lay in between. Per the germline V gene, CDR1 is SNHLY and CDR2 is FYNNEI. The CDR3: CASSDQRISYNEQFF. CDR3 nucleotide sequence: TGTGCCAGCAGTGACCAGCGGATCTCCTACAATGAGCAGTTCTTC.

This clonotype was picked up many times. The chain carries TRBV28 and TRBJ2-2; no reliable D call. Trimming took off 8 bases at V and 0 bases at J, with 10 bases between the two ends. The CDR3 totals 14 residues. Looked up from germline, CDR1 is MDHEN and CDR2 is SYDVKM. The CDR3 bases are TGTGCCAGCGCGTTGGACCCGAACACCGGGGAGCTGTTTTTT. Its protein is CASALDPNTGELFF.

The sample holds many counts of this clonotype. The genes are TRBV20-1 and TRBJ2-7; 8 bases map to TRBD2. Trimming removed 5 bases from V and 0 bases from J; junction bases left unmatched: 12. The CDR3 is 16 amino acids. Germline CDR1 is DFQATT and CDR2 is SNEGSKA (reference sequence). The CDR3 sequence is CSAPRSQAGVSYEQYF. In DNA, the CDR3 is TGCAGTGCTCCCCGCAGTCAAGCGGGGGTCTCCTACGAGCAGTACTTC.

This clonotype was counted ten times or more. The rearrangement links TRBV6-1 to TRBJ2-5; weak D call: TRBD1 (5 bases). The CDR3 is made up of 16 amino acids. Per the germline V gene, CDR1 is MNHNS and CDR2 is SASEGT. V was clipped by 5 bases and J by 5 bases, with 21 bases between them. The CDR3 is CASSRDQDTFGETQYF. Written as DNA, the CDR3 is TGTGCCAGCAGTCGAGACCAGGACACCTTCGGGGAGACCCAGTACTTC.

Notes on this clonotype: A much larger clone is a single base away; this may be a read error. V usage is TRBV20-1 and J usage is TRBJ2-7; D uncertain. This CDR3 is built from 12 residues. CDR1 and CDR2 (germline): DFQATT, SNEGSKA (reference sequence). Trimming cost V 5 bases and J 3 bases, with 11 bases left between them. CDR3 DNA: TGCAGTGCTGGGATCTTGGACTACGAGCAGTACTTC. Its protein product is CSAGILDYEQYF.

This clonotype was seen repeatedly, ten times or more. The gene calls are TRBV12-5 and TRBJ1-5, with D possibly TRBD1 on 5 matching bases. V lost 6 bases and J lost 4, with 16 bases in between. The length of the CDR3 is 15 residues. CDR1 is LGHNT and CDR2 is FRNRAP in the germline V gene. The CDR3 sequence is CASGSFSGPNQPQHF. Written as DNA, the CDR3 is TGTGCTAGTGGCTCGTTTTCAGGGCCTAATCAGCCCCAGCATTTT.